Presented here are 27 T cell receptor beta chains from one specimen sequenced in a study of cytomegalovirus exposure and HLA in healthy donors. Some clones are missing from TCRdb's copy, which holds only in-frame ones; the method was immunoSEQ multiplex PCR. The data contain about 140,000 clones, 94% of them singletons. The specimen was PBMCs. These receptors were collected from a man between 18 and 35 years old in good health and CMV-seropositive.

The chain has TRBV6-6 and TRBJ1-2, with no clear D. Looked up from germline, CDR1 is MNHNY and CDR2 is SVGAGI (reference sequence). V was shortened by 2 bases and J by 4 bases, with 14 bases between the two germline ends. This CDR3 has 15 amino acids. CDR3 bases: TGTGCCAGCAGTTACCCTCGAGGCGGTGGCTATGGCTACACCTTC. Its protein product is CASSYPRGGGYGYTF.

V usage is TRBV9 and J usage is TRBJ1-4, with a weak D call TRBD1 (6 bases). Per the germline V gene, CDR1 is SGDLS and CDR2 is YYNGEE. The CDR3 is 15 amino acids. Between the trimmed V and J ends, which lost 4 bases and 0 bases, there was a span of 10 bases. CDR3 amino acids: CASSPHRATNEKLFF. CDR3 DNA: TGTGCCAGCAGCCCACACAGGGCAACTAATGAAAAACTGTTTTTT.

J is TRBJ2-2 and V is TRBV11-2; tentative D call: TRBD2 (5 bases). The CDR3 contains 18 residues. Germline CDR1 and CDR2: SGHAT and FQNNGV. V was shortened by 1 base and J by 5 bases, with 20 bases between the two germline ends. The CDR3 loop reads CASSLGPDFRSGTGELFF. The CDR3 nucleotides read TGTGCCAGCAGCTTAGGACCAGACTTTCGGAGCGGTACCGGGGAGCTGTTTTTT.

The chain employs TRBV2 and TRBJ1-3; 8 positions match TRBD1. V gave up 4 bases and J gave up 3 bases; unmatched junction bases: 5. Germline V gene lookup returns CDR1 SNHLY and CDR2 FYNNEI. The CDR3 runs to 15 residues. Here the CDR3 reads CASSGRTGGGNTIYF. The CDR3 DNA follows: TGTGCCAGCAGTGGCCGAACAGGGGGTGGAAACACCATATATTTT.

Comments on this clone: Within the sample, other DNA sequences also encode this same CDR3. J is TRBJ2-1 and V is TRBV5-1; D is perhaps TRBD1 (5 bases). The length of the CDR3 is 13 residues. Germline assignment: CDR1 SGHRS and CDR2 YFSETQ. Trimming left V 5 bases short and J 4 bases short, with 10 bases between. The CDR3 spells CASRGQGYNEQFF. In DNA, the CDR3 is TGCGCCAGCAGGGGCCAGGGATACAATGAGCAGTTCTTC.

The chain employs TRBV7-8 and TRBJ2-2; TRBD1 is a possible D gene (5 bases). Germline values: CDR1 SGHVS, CDR2 FQNEAQ. This CDR3 has 15 amino acids. V was cut by 3 bases and J by 3 bases, with 11 bases left in between. The CDR3 bases are TGTGCCAGCAGCTTCGGGCAGGGATACACCGGGGAGCTGTTTTTT. Protein sequence: CASSFGQGYTGELFF.

The chain is built from TRBV6-1 and TRBJ1-5, with 9 bases lining up with TRBD1. The germline V gene encodes CDR1 MNHNS and CDR2 SASEGT. The J segment lost 1 base and the V segment lost 4 bases, leaving 11 bases of the junction unmatched. The CDR3 has 18 amino acids. CDR3 residues: CASSGVQGAVGSNQPQHF. The DNA of the CDR3 is TGTGCCAGCAGTGGAGTACAGGGGGCGGTTGGGAGCAATCAGCCCCAGCATTTT.

DNA for the CDR3: TGTGCCAGCAGTTACCCCCGGGACAGGGTCTACAATGAGCAGTTCTTC. Translation: CASSYPRDRVYNEQFF. V gene TRBV7-6 combines with J gene TRBJ2-1; 9 bases fit TRBD1. Germline values: CDR1 SGHVS, CDR2 FNYEAQ. J lost 3 bases, V lost 6 bases, and 9 bases had no gene match. The CDR3 is made up of 16 amino acids.

The chain uses TRBV28 and TRBJ2-7; 9 nucleotides agree with TRBD1. The CDR3 has 15 residues. CDR1 is MDHEN, CDR2 SYDVKM, per germline. V gave up 6 bases and J gave up 1 base; unmatched junction bases: 7. Written as DNA, the CDR3 is TGTGCCAGCAGATTCCGACAGGGGGTTTCCTACGAGCAGTACTTC. As protein: CASRFRQGVSYEQYF. The whole variable domain, filled in from reference TRBV28 and TRBJ2-7, reads DVKVTQSSRYLVKRTGEKVFLECVQDMDHENMFWYRQDPGLGLRLIYFSYDVKMKEKGDIPEGYSVSREKKERFSLILESASTNQTSMYLCASRFRQGVSYEQYFGPGTRLTVT.

The chain combines TRBV28 with TRBJ2-7, with 9 bases fitting TRBD1. The ends lost 6 bases at V and 1 base at J; junction bases unmatched: 13. Looked up from germline, CDR1 is MDHEN and CDR2 is SYDVKM. CDR3 length equals 17 residues. CDR3 protein: CASRLPGGTGLSYEQYF. The DNA of the CDR3 is TGTGCCAGCAGACTTCCTGGGGGGACAGGGCTATCCTACGAGCAGTACTTC.

This chain uses TRBV5-1 with TRBJ1-2; the match to TRBD1 covers 7 bases. Germline V lookup: CDR1 SGHRS, CDR2 YFSETQ. CDR3 size: 18 residues. Germline trimming cut 6 bases from V and 1 base from J; bases unmatched to any gene: 18. CDR3 DNA sequence: TGCGCCAGCACCCTGCTTGGACAGGAAGGGCCCTTTAACTATGGCTACACCTTC. Protein product: CASTLLGQEGPFNYGYTF.

The chain employs TRBV5-6 and TRBJ2-2, with 12 bases matching TRBD1. The junction had 5 bases not matched to a gene; V was cut back by 4 bases and J by 7 bases. The CDR3 has 15 residues. The V gene's germline CDR1 is SGHDT and CDR2 YYEEEE. As DNA, the CDR3 is TGTGCCAGCAGCACCGGGACAGGGGGCTTCGGGGAGCTGTTTTTT. Its protein product is CASSTGTGGFGELFF.

The V gene is TRBV15, the J gene TRBJ1-2; D is unclear. V was clipped by 3 bases and J by 1 base, with 18 bases between them. The germline gives CDR1 LNHNV, CDR2 YYDKDF (reference sequence). This CDR3 is 17 amino acids long. CDR3 sequence reads: CATSRETFPGVNYGYTF. For the CDR3, the DNA is TGTGCCACCAGCAGGGAGACTTTCCCCGGGGTTAACTATGGCTACACCTTC.

Details on this clone: One end of the junction does not line up with germline, which may come from a read error. The rearrangement joins TRBV6-1 to TRBJ2-1; a weak D match, TRBD2 (6 bases). Per the germline V gene, CDR1 is MNHNS and CDR2 is SASEGT. The CDR3 extends over 11 amino acids. The DNA of the CDR3 is TGTGCCAGCAGCGTCGGGACTGAGGAGTTCTTC. Its translation: CASSVGTEEFF.

The rearrangement uses TRBV29-1 and TRBJ2-1, with 9 bases that match TRBD1. Germline V lookup: CDR1 SQVTM, CDR2 ANQGSEA. The CDR3 extends over 14 amino acids. V lost 6 bases to trimming and J lost 2 bases; unmatched junction nucleotides: 5. CDR3 amino acids: CSVDGTGPYNEQFF. The CDR3 coding sequence is TGCAGCGTGGATGGGACAGGGCCCTACAATGAGCAGTTCTTC.

This rearrangement joins TRBV7-6 to TRBJ2-7; 8 nucleotides agree with TRBD2. Germline V gene sequence: CDR1 SGHVS, CDR2 FNYEAQ. With 4 bases clipped from V and 0 bases from J, the junction kept 14 bases outside the gene matches. CDR3 length: 18 residues. The CDR3 DNA reads as TGTGCCAGCAGCTCCCTAGAGGCGGGAGGACCCAGCTCCTACGAGCAGTACTTC. This encodes CASSSLEAGGPSSYEQYF.

The J gene is TRBJ2-1, the V gene TRBV19; D is unresolved. Germline CDR1 and CDR2: LNHDA and SQIVND (reference sequence). The V and J ends lost 5 bases and 0 bases respectively, with 8 bases between them. The CDR3 is 14 amino acids. CDR3 sequence: CASSGITSYNEQFF. CDR3 coding DNA: TGTGCCAGTAGTGGCATAACCTCCTACAATGAGCAGTTCTTC.

This chain links TRBV4-2 with TRBJ2-1, with 7 bases lining up with TRBD2. Germline loops: CDR1 LGHNA, CDR2 YNFKEQ. The V segment lost 3 bases and the J segment 5 bases; nucleotides outside the gene matches: 10. This CDR3 is 16 amino acids long. The DNA for the CDR3 is TGTGCCAGCAGCCAGGCTAGCGGTAGGGTTGACAATGAGCAGTTCTTC. Translated: CASSQASGRVDNEQFF.

For this clone: The sample contains more than one DNA sequence encoding this CDR3. V gene TRBV29-1 combines with J gene TRBJ2-7, with 12 nucleotides matching TRBD2. The CDR3 has 14 amino acids. The germline V gene has CDR1 SQVTM and CDR2 ANQGSEA. Trimming cost V 5 bases and J 2 bases; bases outside gene matches: 4. CDR3 nucleotide sequence: TGCAGCGTTACCCGGACTAGCGGGGCCTACGAGCAGTACTTC. Protein product: CSVTRTSGAYEQYF.

The chain is built from TRBV9 and TRBJ2-7; 12 bases agree with TRBD2. V lost 4 bases and J lost 0; bases outside the gene matches: 11. CDR1 SGDLS and CDR2 YYNGEE come from the germline V gene. The CDR3 runs 18 residues. The CDR3 DNA is TGTGCCAGCAGCCCCCGGGCTAGCGGGAGGGGAACCTCCTACGAGCAGTACTTC. It yields the protein CASSPRASGRGTSYEQYF.

The genes are TRBV7-2 and TRBJ2-3; perhaps TRBD1 as D (6 bases). CDR1 and CDR2 (germline): SGHTA, FQGNSA. The V and J ends lost 5 bases and 0 bases respectively, with 12 bases between them. The CDR3 covers 15 residues. CDR3 bases: TGTGCCAGCAGCAAACCGGACAGTAGCACAGATACGCAGTATTTT. Its protein product is CASSKPDSSTDTQYF.

Written as DNA, the CDR3 is TGTGCCAGCAGCAAAGTGGACAGGCCGCCAGATACGCAGTATTTT. This sequence encodes CASSKVDRPPDTQYF. The chain uses TRBV21-1 and TRBJ2-3; TRBD1 is the table's D call, not checked against the DNA. TRBV21-1 is a pseudogene segment. The CDR3 runs to 15 residues.

V usage is TRBV19 and J usage is TRBJ1-1; 7 bases map to TRBD1. Germline CDR1 LNHDA, CDR2 SQIVND (reference sequence). The CDR3 contains 13 residues. V lost 4 bases to trimming and J lost 6 bases; unmatched junction nucleotides: 5. CDR3 nucleotide sequence: TGTGCCAGTAGTACGGGACAGTCCTCTGAAGCTTTCTTT. It codes for CASSTGQSSEAFF.

The rearrangement uses TRBV2 and TRBJ1-5; unclear D gene. Looked up from germline, CDR1 is SNHLY and CDR2 is FYNNEI. CDR3 size: 13 residues. Trimming shortened V by 6 bases and J by 5 bases, and 11 bases separated the two germline ends. In DNA form, the CDR3 reads TGTGCCAGCAGGTCATTCCAGGATCAGCCCCAGCATTTT. This encodes CASRSFQDQPQHF.

This chain connects TRBV28 to TRBJ2-3; 7 bases fit TRBD2. This CDR3 has 15 residues. V lost 5 bases, J lost 1 base, and 6 bases stayed unmatched. Germline lookup yields CDR1 MDHEN and CDR2 SYDVKM. The CDR3 loop is CASSEPSGGTDTQYF. The CDR3 DNA is TGTGCCAGCAGTGAGCCGAGCGGGGGCACAGATACGCAGTATTTT.

V and J are TRBV28 and TRBJ1-1; perhaps TRBD1 as D (6 bases). V lost 5 bases, J lost 4 bases, and 23 bases lay in between. Germline V gene lookup returns CDR1 MDHEN and CDR2 SYDVKM. This CDR3 is 17 amino acids long. In DNA, the CDR3 is TGTGCCAGCAGTCTCTCTCCCCGGGGGGGGGCTGGCACTGAAGCTTTCTTT. Its translation is CASSLSPRGGAGTEAFF.

This clone was found once. The genes are TRBV11-1 and TRBJ2-1, with 8 bases lining up with TRBD2. Germline lookup yields CDR1 SGHAT and CDR2 FQDESV (reference sequence). CDR3 size: 15 residues. V dropped 5 bases and J dropped 2; count of bases not matched to a gene: 5. For the CDR3, the DNA is TGTGCCAGCAGCCCACTAGCGGAAACCTACAATGAGCAGTTCTTC. Translated, it gives CASSPLAETYNEQFF. The full variable domain, in which reference TRBV11-1 and TRBJ2-1 provide the parts outside the CDR3, is EAEVAQSPRYKITEKSQAVAFWCDPISGHATLYWYRQILGQGPELLVQFQDESVVDDSQLPKDRFSAERLKGVDSTLKIQPAELGDSAMYLCASSPLAETYNEQFFGPGTRLTVL.